This entry describes one T cell receptor beta chain. These data belong to a study of preoperative IRX-2 immunotherapy in early breast cancer. Treatment indicated: preoperative locoregional IRX-2 cytokine immunotherapy. Germline lookup yields CDR1 GTSNPN and CDR2 SVGIG (reference sequence). The CDR3 spans 14 residues. V trimming: 3 bases; J trimming: 4 bases; junction bases outside the gene matches: 5. The table came from immunoSEQ multiplex PCR; TCRdb's copy has only in-frame clones and leaves some out. The table records 35,000 to 50,000 clones, about 95% of them present only once. The chain links TRBV30 to TRBJ1-5; 8 bases fit TRBD1. The source is a human donor with breast cancer. This material consisted of tumor tissue, taken after IRX-2 immunotherapy. The CDR3 coding sequence is TGTGCCTGGAGCCCGGGACAGGAAAATCAGCCCCAGCATTTT. The encoded protein is CAWSPGQENQPQHF.